The sequence of this T cell receptor (beta chain) was determined in a study of radiation and T cells in renal cell carcinoma. Study observations and caveats: In blood, top tumor clones expanded by 2 weeks, shrinking by 4.

As to time point: blood 4 weeks post-SBRT, at nephrectomy. The treatment denotes: 15 Gy SBRT to primary tumor, nephrectomy 4 weeks later. Nephrectomy followed 15 Gy stereotactic body radiation by 4 weeks. Blood was sampled at baseline, 2 weeks and 4 weeks after SBRT. This renal cell carcinoma was of the clear cell type. A remark on this clone: Its antigen remains unknown.

The table came from immunoSEQ multiplex PCR; TCRdb's copy has only in-frame clones and leaves some out. The table records 140,000 to 150,000 clones, approximately 86% of them present only once. The germline V gene has CDR1 MNHEY and CDR2 SMNVEV (reference sequence). The CDR3 has 13 residues. V lost 5 bases and J 13 bases, leaving 18 bases between the germline ends. The sample here was blood, taken from a patient whose treatment included radiotherapy and nephrectomy. The TCR comes from a woman aged 50 to 60 with renal cell carcinoma. V usage is TRBV27 and J usage is TRBJ2-1; possible D gene TRBD2, 7 bases. The CDR3 spells CASSPSPGGAQFF. DNA for the CDR3: TGTGCCAGCAGTCCCTCCCCGGGGGGCGCCCAGTTCTTC.